The 29 T cell receptor beta chains listed next were all sequenced from one sample in a study of CD8+ T cells in alopecia areata. Following extraction, RNA underwent reverse transcription to cDNA, which served as the sequencing template. Sequencing was performed with immunoSEQ multiplex PCR; in TCRdb, only in-frame clones are kept and a portion is missing. Of around 7,300 clones detected, roughly 67% appear once; the ten largest clones hold about 15%. Collection of lesional scalp punch biopsies and peripheral blood was performed in alopecia areata patients. Source: skin, taken at week 0. These TCRs come from a human donor with alopecia areata.

V is TRBV7-6 and J is TRBJ2-5, with D perhaps given as TRBD1 or TRBD2 (5 bases each). CDR1 and CDR2 (germline): SGHVS, FNYEAQ. This CDR3 spans 17 amino acids. V gave up 5 bases and J gave up 0 bases, with 19 bases separating them. CDR3 nucleotide sequence: TGTGCCAGCAGCCTCTCTGGCGAGGGGATGTACCAAGAGACCCAGTACTTC. Translation gives CASSLSGEGMYQETQYF. Filled out from reference TRBV7-6 and TRBJ2-5, the complete variable domain reads GAGVSQSPRYKVTKRGQDVALRCDPISGHVSLYWYRQALGQGPEFLTYFNYEAQQDKSGLPNDRFSAERPEGSISTLTIQRTEQRDSAMYRCASSLSGEGMYQETQYFGPGTRLLVL.

This clone was counted between two and nine times. The chain couples TRBV7-3 to TRBJ1-5; a possible D gene is TRBD1 (5 bases). Deletions cut 6 bases from V and 2 bases from J, with 11 bases between. The CDR3 has 14 amino acids. Germline V gene sequence: CDR1 SGHTA, CDR2 FQGTGA. CDR3 region: CASSRGLGNQPQHF. CDR3 nucleotide sequence: TGTGCCAGCAGTCGGGGGTTGGGCAATCAGCCCCAGCATTTT. The complete variable domain, with remaining parts taken from reference TRBV7-3 and TRBJ1-5, reads GAGVSQTPSNKVTEKGKYVELRCDPISGHTALYWYRQSLGQGPEFLIYFQGTGAADDSGLPNDRFFAVRPEGSVSTLKIQRTERGDSAVYLCASSRGLGNQPQHFGDGTRLSIL.

V and J are TRBV11-2 and TRBJ1-1; D unclear. This CDR3 region has 15 residues. Trimming took 5 bases from V and 0 from J, leaving 13 bases between them. The germline CDR1 and CDR2 sequences are SGHAT and FQNNGV. The CDR3 nucleotides are TGTGCCAGCAGCCCAGTGGTGGGGATGAACACTGAAGCTTTCTTT. The encoded protein is CASSPVVGMNTEAFF.

This sequence joins TRBV6-6 and TRBJ1-5, with D possibly being TRBD1 (5 bases). There are 12 residues in the CDR3. Germline V gives CDR1 MNHNY, CDR2 SVGAGI (reference sequence). Trimming cost V 11 bases and J 1 base, with 9 bases left between them. For the CDR3, the DNA is TGTGCCTGCCGGGACAGCAATCAGCCCCAGCATTTT. Translated: CACRDSNQPQHF.

This clone has only a few counts. J is TRBJ2-5 and V is TRBV6-5, with 9 bases matching TRBD1. J was trimmed by 1 base and V by 2 bases; bases with no gene match: 5. CDR1 and CDR2 (germline): MNHEY, SVGAGI. The CDR3 consists of 16 residues. The CDR3 spells CASSYTGTGFQETQYF. In DNA form, the CDR3 reads TGTGCCAGCAGTTACACGGGGACAGGGTTCCAAGAGACCCAGTACTTC.

This chain joins TRBV7-9 and TRBJ2-7; D remains unclear. Germline V gene lookup returns CDR1 SEHNR and CDR2 FQNEAQ (reference sequence). The CDR3 covers 14 residues. V lost 7 bases, J lost 2 bases, and 15 bases lay in between. CDR3: CASTPPSRTYEQYF. The DNA for the CDR3 is TGTGCCAGCACCCCGCCGTCCAGGACCTACGAGCAGTACTTC. The variable domain in full, completed from reference TRBV7-9 and TRBJ2-7, reads DTGVSQNPRHKITKRGQNVTFRCDPISEHNRLYWYRQTLGQGPEFLTYFQNEAQLEKSRLLSDRFSAERPKGSFSTLEIQRTEQGDSAMYLCASTPPSRTYEQYFGPGTRLTVT.

This clone was found a few times. The chain has TRBV6-6 and TRBJ2-2; D remains unclear. Trimming pared 4 bases from V and 6 bases from J, leaving 3 bases between. Germline V lookup: CDR1 MNHNY, CDR2 SVGAGI (reference sequence). The CDR3 is made up of 11 amino acids. The CDR3 region is CASSSSGELFF. In DNA form, the CDR3 reads TGTGCCAGCAGTTCCTCCGGGGAGCTGTTTTTT.

Only a few counts were recorded for this clone. This chain links TRBV4-1 with TRBJ2-2; D gene ambiguous. V dropped 1 base and J dropped 4 bases, with 7 bases sitting between them. Germline V lookup: CDR1 MGHRA, CDR2 YSYEKL. CDR3 length: 14 amino acids. CDR3 region: CASSQGSLTGELFF. DNA of the CDR3: TGCGCCAGCAGCCAAGGCTCCCTCACCGGGGAGCTGTTTTTT.

As concerns this clone: At one of its ends the junction is not consistent with the germline gene, which may arise from a read error. The rearrangement links TRBV10-3 to TRBJ1-5; a weak D match, TRBD1 (6 bases). This CDR3 comprises 13 residues. The germline gives CDR1 ENHRY, CDR2 SYGVKD. CDR3 residues: CAISGQFNHPQHF. The CDR3 nucleotides read TGTGCCATCTCCGGACAGTTCAATCATCCCCAGCATTTT.

This clone has a handful of counts. J is TRBJ2-5 and V is TRBV7-2; D not certain. Trimming took off 2 bases at V and 1 base at J, with 8 bases between the two ends. The CDR3 contains 14 residues. The germline V gene encodes CDR1 SGHTA and CDR2 FQGNSA. In DNA form, the CDR3 reads TGTGCCAGCAGCTTAATTGGCCTCCAAGAGACCCAGTACTTC. It codes for CASSLIGLQETQYF.

The chain recombines TRBV6-1 with TRBJ1-4; the D is unclear. Trimming pared 5 bases from V and 7 bases from J, leaving 17 bases between. The germline CDR1 and CDR2 sequences are MNHNS and SASEGT. This CDR3 has 15 residues. CDR3 region: CASSLSAALGEKLFF. The CDR3 bases are TGTGCCAGCAGTTTATCAGCAGCCCTGGGTGAAAAACTGTTTTTT.

Sample share makes this clone medium-sized (0.01 to 0.1%). The genes are TRBV5-6 and TRBJ2-1, with 13 bases matching TRBD2. The junction had 6 bases not matched to a gene; V was cut back by 0 bases and J by 6 bases. Germline CDR1 and CDR2: SGHDT and YYEEEE. The CDR3 extends over 17 amino acids. The CDR3 loop reads CASSLGLAGGLSNEQFF. DNA for the CDR3: TGTGCCAGCAGCTTGGGACTAGCGGGGGGACTTTCCAATGAGCAGTTCTTC.

The chain carries TRBV7-2 and TRBJ2-5; possibly TRBD1 or TRBD2 for D (5 bases each). The ends were cut back, 6 bases at V and 7 bases at J, with 15 bases in the middle. CDR3 length: 13 amino acids. In germline, CDR1 is SGHTA, CDR2 FQGNSA. CDR3 nucleotide sequence: TGTGCCAGCAGTGAGGGCGCAGGGTCGACCCAGTACTTC. Translating it yields CASSEGAGSTQYF.

This chain links TRBV10-2 with TRBJ2-7, with 10 bases that match TRBD1. Germline V gene lookup returns CDR1 WSHSY and CDR2 SAAADI. The J segment lost 3 bases and the V segment lost 4 bases, leaving 3 bases of the junction unmatched. There are 14 residues in the CDR3. The CDR3 here is CASSVGQGVYEQYF. As DNA, the CDR3 is TGCGCCAGCAGTGTTGGACAGGGGGTCTACGAGCAGTACTTC.

The genes are TRBV13 and TRBJ1-1, with a tentative D call TRBD1 (6 bases). Trimming stripped 1 base from V and 1 base from J, with 13 bases between. The CDR3 has 16 residues. Germline CDR1 is PRHDT and CDR2 is FYEKMQ (reference sequence). The CDR3 DNA reads TGTGCCAGCAGCTTAGTGGCGGGGGCGGGGAACACTGAAGCTTTCTTT. It yields the protein CASSLVAGAGNTEAFF.

The table lists this clone with a count of one. This rearrangement joins TRBV28 to TRBJ2-7; 8 nucleotides agree with TRBD2. Germline V gives CDR1 MDHEN, CDR2 SYDVKM. This CDR3 is built from 14 residues. Germline trimming cut 3 bases from V and 3 bases from J; bases unmatched to any gene: 4. DNA of the CDR3: TGTGCCAGCAGTTTCACGGGGGGGATCTACGAGCAGTACTTC. This codes for CASSFTGGIYEQYF.

This chain connects TRBV6-6 to TRBJ2-4; 7 bases are shared with TRBD1. Germline V CDR1 and CDR2: MNHNY, SVGAGI (reference sequence). The CDR3 runs 14 residues. After removal of 2 bases from V and 7 bases from J, the junction contained 5 bases not matched to a gene. CDR3 sequence reads: CASSYGGRGNIQYF. CDR3 DNA: TGTGCCAGCAGTTACGGCGGCAGGGGGAACATTCAGTACTTC.

CDR3 coding DNA: TGCGCCAGCAGCCCTATGGGGACTACCTCAGATACGCAGTATTTT. It specifies CASSPMGTTSDTQYF. The gene calls are TRBV5-1 and TRBJ2-3; 7 nucleotides agree with TRBD2. CDR1 and CDR2 from the germline V gene are SGHRS and YFSETQ. The CDR3 extends over 15 amino acids. Trimming took 4 bases from V and 4 from J; bases not matched to a gene: 9. Variable domain in full (rest from reference TRBV5-1 and TRBJ2-3): KAGVTQTPRYLIKTRGQQVTLSCSPISGHRSVSWYQQTPGQGLQFLFEYFSETQRNKGNFPGRFSGRQFSNSRSEMNVSTLELGDSALYLCASSPMGTTSDTQYFGPGTRLTVL.

This clone turned up a few times. J is TRBJ2-2 and V is TRBV29-1; weak D call: TRBD2 (5 bases). This CDR3 region has 14 residues. Germline loops: CDR1 SQVTM, CDR2 ANQGSEA. The ends were cut back, 3 bases at V and 5 bases at J, with 13 bases in the middle. In DNA, the CDR3 is TGCAGCGTTGAGGGCTACCCGGGGACCGGGGAGCTGTTTTTT. Translated: CSVEGYPGTGELFF.

The chain couples TRBV7-9 to TRBJ2-7; D is perhaps TRBD1 (5 bases). The CDR3 covers 16 residues. CDR1 is SEHNR, CDR2 FQNEAQ, per germline (reference sequence). V lost 0 bases, J lost 7 bases, and 19 bases lay in between. The CDR3 DNA reads TGTGCCAGCAGCTTAGCGGATAGGGGCCTGGCTTGGGAGCAGTACTTC. This codes for CASSLADRGLAWEQYF.

The chain has TRBV11-1 and TRBJ2-2; TRBD2 might be the D (6 bases). Germline CDR1 is SGHAT and CDR2 is FQDESV (reference sequence). This CDR3 contains 17 residues. The V and J ends lost 2 bases and 1 base respectively, with 14 bases between them. The CDR3 sequence is CASSLSRWDLNTGELFF. In DNA form, the CDR3 reads TGTGCCAGCAGCTTATCAAGGTGGGACTTGAACACCGGGGAGCTGTTTTTT.

The chain uses TRBV7-2 and TRBJ1-2; perhaps TRBD1 as D (6 bases). Germline V gene lookup returns CDR1 SGHTA and CDR2 FQGNSA. This CDR3 contains 12 residues. V lost 4 bases and J 7 bases, leaving 10 bases between the germline ends. CDR3 residues: CASSWEGGGYTF. DNA of the CDR3: TGTGCCAGCAGCTGGGAGGGGGGTGGCTACACCTTC.

This clone showed up just a few times. V and J are TRBV6-5 and TRBJ2-1; the match to TRBD2 covers 14 bases. CDR1 is MNHEY and CDR2 is SVGAGI in the germline V gene. The CDR3 consists of 15 residues. V lost 5 bases to trimming and J lost 9 bases; unmatched junction nucleotides: 6. CDR3 nucleotide sequence: TGTGCCAGCAGTGGGACTAGCGGGAGAATTAGTGAGCAGTTCTTC. Protein product: CASSGTSGRISEQFF.

V gene TRBV2 combines with J gene TRBJ1-5; TRBD1 agrees at 8 bases. Germline V gives CDR1 SNHLY, CDR2 FYNNEI. The CDR3 loop spans 16 amino acids. Trimming removed 6 bases from V and 1 base from J; junction bases left unmatched: 8. This CDR3 is CASRAIRGPSNQPQHF. CDR3 nucleotide sequence: TGTGCCAGCAGAGCAATCAGGGGGCCGAGCAATCAGCCCCAGCATTTT.

DNA of the CDR3: TGTGCCAGCACCACAGCCCTTATAACCTACAATGAGCAGTTCTTC. It encodes CASTTALITYNEQFF. The chain carries TRBV2 and TRBJ2-1; D not resolved. Between the trimmed V and J ends, which lost 7 bases and 2 bases, there was a span of 15 bases. CDR1 is SNHLY, CDR2 FYNNEI, per germline. CDR3 length equals 15 residues.

V usage is TRBV14 and J usage is TRBJ2-3; D gene uncertain. Trimming took 1 base from V and 5 from J, leaving 7 bases between them. Germline-derived CDR1 and CDR2 are SGHDN and FVKESK. The CDR3 covers 13 residues. For the CDR3, the DNA is TGTGCCAGCAGCCAAGGGATGGGAGATACGCAGTATTTT. This gives the protein CASSQGMGDTQYF.

The chain is built from TRBV19 and TRBJ1-2, with D possibly TRBD1 on 5 matching bases. The germline CDR1 and CDR2 sequences are LNHDA and SQIVND (reference sequence). The germline V and J ends were trimmed by 5 bases and 5 bases, with 21 bases remaining between them. The length of the CDR3 is 16 residues. In DNA, the CDR3 is TGTGCCAGTAGTCCCTCCGGGACCCAGGGAGGTTATGGCTACACCTTC. The encoded protein is CASSPSGTQGGYGYTF.

This chain links TRBV6-1 with TRBJ1-5; D possibly corresponds to TRBD1 (5 bases). The CDR3 length is 17 residues. V was trimmed by 3 bases and J by 0 bases, leaving 15 bases between them. Per germline, CDR1 MNHNS and CDR2 SASEGT. CDR3 sequence reads: CASSDPTAPYSNQPQHF. CDR3 bases: TGTGCCAGCAGTGATCCGACAGCCCCTTATAGCAATCAGCCCCAGCATTTT.

This clone appeared once. The chain recombines TRBV2 with TRBJ2-7; TRBD2 aligns across 9 bases. Looked up from germline, CDR1 is SNHLY and CDR2 is FYNNEI. The CDR3 consists of 14 residues. Trimming removed 3 bases from V and 2 bases from J; junction bases left unmatched: 2. The CDR3 region has the DNA TGTGCCAGCAGTGATAGCGGGGGAACCTACGAGCAGTACTTC. The encoded protein is CASSDSGGTYEQYF.